This TCR beta chain originates from a study of blood T cell repertoires in COVID-19. Generated by immunoSEQ multiplex PCR, the TCRdb table keeps only in-frame clones and is missing some. Counted here are some 45,000 clones, around 85% occurring once; the ten biggest clones make up 30% to 35%. Trimming left V 6 bases short and J 1 base short, with 13 bases between. In germline, CDR1 is MNHEY, CDR2 SVGAGI. There are 14 residues in the CDR3. This sequence joins TRBV6-5 and TRBJ2-7; D is possibly TRBD2 (6 bases). The specimen sequenced was peripheral blood. This TCR was recovered from an elderly woman with acute or convalescent COVID-19. The CDR3 DNA reads as TGTGCCAGCAGGATTAGCGGTATATCCTACGAGCAGTACTTC. Translating gives CASRISGISYEQYF.